These 5 T cell receptor beta chains were all obtained from the same sample, sequenced in a study of T cell responses to AZD1222 COVID-19 vaccine. TCRdb's table, derived via immunoSEQ multiplex PCR, lists solely in-frame clones and lacks some. The sample consists of some 180,000 clones, approximately 94% of them appearing once. The specimen comprised peripheral blood, sampled 28 days after the second AZD1222 dose. Source of these receptors: an adult who received the AZD1222 COVID-19 vaccine.

This clone was seen only a few times. The chain combines TRBV19 with TRBJ1-1; D uncertain. Germline lookup yields CDR1 LNHDA and CDR2 SQIVND (reference sequence). V shed 3 bases and J shed 2 bases, with 13 bases lying between them. CDR3 length: 15 amino acids. The DNA for the CDR3 is TGTGCCAGTAGTATTGTTTTCCGAGGAAACACTGAAGCTTTCTTT. Residues: CASSIVFRGNTEAFF.

With regard to this clone: The germline gene is not matched at one end of the junction; a read error may be the cause. The rearrangement links TRBV5-5 to TRBJ1-5, with TRBD1 matching 9 bases. Germline V gives CDR1 SGHKS, CDR2 YYEKEE (reference sequence). There are 16 residues in the CDR3. The CDR3 DNA is TGTGCCAGCAGCTTGGGGATGGGACAGGGCAACCAGCCCCAGCATTTT. Protein: CASSLGMGQGNQPQHF.

The chain joins TRBV19 to TRBJ2-7; 11 bases match TRBD2. Germline assignment: CDR1 LNHDA and CDR2 SQIVND (reference sequence). The trim removed 6 bases at V and 0 bases at J, leaving 7 bases unmatched. The CDR3 length is 16 residues. CDR3 DNA sequence: TGTGCCAGTAGCCCTACCGGGACTAGCGGCTCCTACGAGCAGTACTTC. It codes for CASSPTGTSGSYEQYF.

The rearrangement links TRBV7-2 to TRBJ2-3; D gene unclear. The ends were cut back, 8 bases at V and 0 bases at J, with 9 bases in the middle. CDR1 is SGHTA and CDR2 is FQGNSA in the germline V gene. This CDR3 comprises 13 residues. CDR3 bases: TGTGCCAGCCGCCCTTCTAGCACAGATACGCAGTATTTT. Translation: CASRPSSTDTQYF.

This clone showed up just once. The chain combines TRBV4-1 with TRBJ2-7, with a weak D call TRBD2 (5 bases). The CDR3 has 15 residues. Trimming took 4 bases from V and 0 from J, leaving 13 bases between them. Germline CDR1 MGHRA, CDR2 YSYEKL. The CDR3, as DNA: TGCGCCAGCAGCCTCACGGACGGGATCTCCTACGAGCAGTACTTC. This codes for CASSLTDGISYEQYF.